The 28 T cell receptor beta chains below come from one sample, sequenced in a study of shared clonotypes between healthy human individuals. Naive CD8 cells lacked CD45RO and underwent positive selection for CCR7, leaving out terminally differentiated effector memory CD45RA+ cells. TCRdb keeps only in-frame clones here, not all; method: immunoSEQ multiplex PCR. The data show fewer than 700,000 clones, with 85% to 95% seen just once and over 0.1% held by the top ten. The sequenced sample consisted of naive CD8+ T cells sorted from blood. The receptors shown here come from a woman under 40 in good health.

This chain links TRBV7-9 with TRBJ2-1; D not certain. Looked up from germline, CDR1 is SEHNR and CDR2 is FQNEAQ (reference sequence). Trimming took 4 bases from V and 6 from J, leaving 7 bases between them. The CDR3 length is 12 residues. CDR3 region: CASSSTTNEQFF. The CDR3 DNA follows: TGTGCCAGCAGCTCGACCACCAATGAGCAGTTCTTC. Together with reference TRBV7-9 and TRBJ2-1, the CDR3 gives the full variable domain: DTGVSQNPRHKITKRGQNVTFRCDPISEHNRLYWYRQTLGQGPEFLTYFQNEAQLEKSRLLSDRFSAERPKGSFSTLEIQRTEQGDSAMYLCASSSTTNEQFFGPGTRLTVL.

V usage is TRBV2 and J usage is TRBJ2-1; tentatively, D is TRBD1 or TRBD2 (5 bases each). Trimming pared 0 bases from V and 2 bases from J, leaving 20 bases between. Germline V gene sequence: CDR1 SNHLY, CDR2 FYNNEI. This CDR3 is 19 amino acids long. CDR3: CASSEAHTGTSRTYNEQFF. In nucleotides, the CDR3 is TGTGCCAGCAGTGAAGCCCATACTGGGACCTCCCGCACCTACAATGAGCAGTTCTTC.

This chain connects TRBV5-5 to TRBJ2-7, with TRBD2 matching 8 bases. The V and J ends lost 2 bases and 4 bases, in that order; junction bases with no gene match: 5. The CDR3 runs to 14 residues. Germline CDR1 SGHKS, CDR2 YYEKEE (reference sequence). The CDR3 here is CASSLVTSAYEQYF. Written as DNA, the CDR3 is TGTGCCAGCAGCTTAGTGACTAGCGCTTACGAGCAGTACTTC.

V and J are TRBV9 and TRBJ2-7; the match to TRBD1 covers 11 bases. Germline V CDR1 and CDR2: SGDLS, YYNGEE. This CDR3 has 14 amino acids. Trimming removed 3 bases from V and 2 bases from J; junction bases left unmatched: 1. CDR3 region: CASSGTGGAYEQYF. The CDR3 DNA reads as TGTGCCAGCAGCGGGACAGGGGGCGCCTACGAGCAGTACTTC.

The chain joins TRBV27 to TRBJ2-2; TRBD1 agrees at 9 bases. CDR1 is MNHEY and CDR2 is SMNVEV in the germline V gene (reference sequence). J lost 9 bases, V lost 10 bases, and 18 bases had no gene match. The CDR3 length is 16 residues. CDR3 protein: CATSRGRDRVAWELFF. As DNA, the CDR3 is TGTGCCACCTCGAGGGGACGGGACAGGGTGGCCTGGGAGCTGTTTTTT.

The chain is built from TRBV15 and TRBJ2-7; TRBD1 matches at 9 bases. Per the germline V gene, CDR1 is LNHNV and CDR2 is YYDKDF (reference sequence). The CDR3 is made up of 15 amino acids. J was trimmed by 3 bases and V by 2 bases; bases with no gene match: 5. CDR3 coding DNA: TGTGCCACCAGCAGACCAGGACAGGGGAACTACGAGCAGTACTTC. Protein: CATSRPGQGNYEQYF.

The rearrangement joins TRBV5-1 to TRBJ2-2; 9 nucleotides align to TRBD1. Germline loops: CDR1 SGHRS, CDR2 YFSETQ. V lost 0 bases to trimming and J lost 3 bases; unmatched junction nucleotides: 9. The CDR3 runs to 18 residues. The CDR3 sequence: CASSLVYAGQGDTGELFF. CDR3 bases: TGCGCCAGCAGCTTGGTGTACGCGGGACAGGGTGACACCGGGGAGCTGTTTTTT.

This clone was observed a few times. The chain combines TRBV6-1 with TRBJ1-1; D remains unclear. Germline assignment: CDR1 MNHNS and CDR2 SASEGT. V dropped 1 base and J dropped 7 bases, with 7 bases sitting between them. This CDR3 is built from 12 residues. CDR3 coding DNA: TGTGCCAGCAGTGAAGGTTCACTTGAAGCTTTCTTT. Its translation: CASSEGSLEAFF.

V and J are TRBV9 and TRBJ2-1, with TRBD1 as a possible D gene (8 bases). There are 15 residues in the CDR3. With 3 bases removed from V and 3 bases from J, the gap between germline ends came to 13 bases. CDR1 and CDR2 (germline): SGDLS, YYNGEE. CDR3 nucleotides: TGTGCCAGCAGCGCAACAGGGGGGGACTACAATGAGCAGTTCTTC. It is translated as CASSATGGDYNEQFF.

The chain links TRBV7-2 to TRBJ2-3; 8 bases agree with TRBD2. Losses at the gene ends were 1 base for V and 8 bases for J; bases not matched to a gene: 14. The V gene's germline CDR1 is SGHTA and CDR2 FQGNSA. The CDR3 consists of 17 residues. The CDR3 loop reads CASSLGHRRTSGGTQYF. The CDR3 DNA is TGTGCCAGCAGCTTAGGCCACCGGCGAACCAGCGGGGGTACGCAGTATTTT.

The chain has TRBV10-3 and TRBJ1-2, with 7 nucleotides matching TRBD1. V was pared by 2 bases and J by 4 bases, with 4 bases of the junction left unmatched. The CDR3 runs 14 residues. The germline gives CDR1 ENHRY, CDR2 SYGVKD. CDR3 loop: CAISEVDRIYGYTF. Here the CDR3 DNA reads TGTGCCATCAGTGAGGTGGACAGGATCTATGGCTACACCTTC.

Only a few counts were recorded for this clone. J is TRBJ2-3 and V is TRBV15; TRBD2 matches 9 bases. After removal of 4 bases from V and 6 bases from J, the junction contained 2 bases not matched to a gene. CDR1 is LNHNV and CDR2 is YYDKDF in the germline V gene (reference sequence). The CDR3 length is 13 residues. The CDR3 bases are TGTGCCACCAGCAACGGACTAGCGGATACGCAGTATTTT. It is translated as CATSNGLADTQYF.

The genes are TRBV7-6 and TRBJ2-1; 8 bases match TRBD1. The germline CDR1 and CDR2 sequences are SGHVS and FNYEAQ. The V and J ends lost 5 bases and 9 bases, in that order; junction bases with no gene match: 3. The CDR3 sequence is 12 residues long. The CDR3 protein is CASSKTGAEQFF. DNA for the CDR3: TGTGCCAGCAGCAAGACAGGGGCTGAGCAGTTCTTC. Supplemented by reference TRBV7-6 and TRBJ2-1, the full variable domain reads GAGVSQSPRYKVTKRGQDVALRCDPISGHVSLYWYRQALGQGPEFLTYFNYEAQQDKSGLPNDRFSAERPEGSISTLTIQRTEQRDSAMYRCASSKTGAEQFFGPGTRLTVL.

V gene TRBV9 combines with J gene TRBJ2-3; TRBD1 is a possible D gene (6 bases). The germline V gene encodes CDR1 SGDLS and CDR2 YYNGEE. There are 14 residues in the CDR3. Trimming removed 4 bases at V and 5 bases at J, with 14 bases between. The CDR3 protein is CASSPSQGGDTQYF. CDR3 bases: TGTGCCAGCAGCCCATCCCAAGGGGGAGATACGCAGTATTTT.

In its sample, this clone was seen once. This chain links TRBV7-9 with TRBJ2-3; D tentatively fits TRBD1 or TRBD2 (5 bases each). CDR1 is SEHNR, CDR2 FQNEAQ, per germline (reference sequence). Trimming left V 4 bases short and J 5 bases short, with 25 bases between. This CDR3 has 18 amino acids. In nucleotides, the CDR3 is TGTGCCAGCAGCTCCACTCAGGGCACCCGACTACCCAGAGATACGCAGTATTTT. Translation: CASSSTQGTRLPRDTQYF.

The gene calls are TRBV28 and TRBJ1-2; D is possibly TRBD1 (5 bases). Trimming removed 6 bases from V and 8 bases from J, with 16 bases in between. This CDR3 contains 13 residues. Germline lookup yields CDR1 MDHEN and CDR2 SYDVKM. The CDR3 here is CASSQTPRDGYTF. CDR3 in DNA: TGTGCCAGCAGCCAGACTCCCCGGGACGGCTACACCTTC.

In this sample, this clone turned up a few times. The CDR3 reads CASSLPWREGLYEQYF. CDR3 coding DNA: TGTGCCAGCAGTTTACCTTGGCGGGAGGGCCTCTACGAGCAGTACTTC. The chain links TRBV28 to TRBJ2-7; 9 bases are a match to TRBD2. Unmatched junction bases numbered 8, after V lost 2 bases and J lost 3 bases. Germline CDR1 reads MDHEN; CDR2 reads SYDVKM. This CDR3 has 16 residues.

This rearrangement joins TRBV5-1 to TRBJ1-2; 9 nucleotides align to TRBD1. The CDR3 contains 14 residues. The ends lost 5 bases at V and 6 bases at J; junction bases unmatched: 8. Germline CDR1 SGHRS, CDR2 YFSETQ. CDR3 residues: CASSSQQGADGYTF. The CDR3 DNA reads TGCGCCAGCAGTTCTCAACAGGGGGCGGATGGCTACACCTTC.

The rearrangement uses TRBV15 and TRBJ1-3, with D possibly TRBD1 on 6 matching bases. The germline V gene encodes CDR1 LNHNV and CDR2 YYDKDF (reference sequence). V was cut by 4 bases and J by 2 bases, with 12 bases left in between. This CDR3 is 15 amino acids long. The chain's CDR3 is CATSKTGLPGNTIYF. For the CDR3, the DNA is TGTGCCACCAGCAAAACAGGGCTCCCTGGAAACACCATATATTTT.

V is TRBV2 and J is TRBJ2-1, with D possibly matching TRBD2 (6 bases). The CDR3 has 14 residues. Germline CDR1 SNHLY, CDR2 FYNNEI. V was trimmed by 4 bases and J by 7 bases, leaving 14 bases between them. The chain's CDR3 is CASSVGGVSNEQFF. As DNA, the CDR3 is TGTGCCAGCAGTGTGGGCGGGGTATCGAATGAGCAGTTCTTC.

The gene calls are TRBV30 and TRBJ1-2; D unclear. The CDR3 spans 13 residues. V shed 0 bases and J shed 6 bases, with 11 bases lying between them. Germline-derived CDR1 and CDR2 are GTSNPN and SVGIG (reference sequence). CDR3 in DNA: TGTGCCTGGAGTGTAGGTGCCCCAGATGGCTACACCTTC. It codes for CAWSVGAPDGYTF.

The chain has TRBV5-1 and TRBJ2-1; D is possibly TRBD1 or TRBD2 (6 bases each). The length of the CDR3 is 16 residues. The V end was cut by 4 bases, the J end by 4 bases, with 18 bases between. Looked up from germline, CDR1 is SGHRS and CDR2 is YFSETQ. CDR3 DNA sequence: TGCGCCAGCAGCGATAGGTCGGGGGCTGGGTACAATGAGCAGTTCTTC. This sequence encodes CASSDRSGAGYNEQFF.

This chain links TRBV9 with TRBJ2-7; TRBD2 matches at 8 bases. The CDR3 covers 16 residues. With 0 bases clipped from V and 6 bases from J, the junction kept 11 bases outside the gene matches. Germline V gene lookup returns CDR1 SGDLS and CDR2 YYNGEE. Here the CDR3 reads CASSVGSAGETGEQYF. Here the CDR3 DNA reads TGTGCCAGCAGCGTAGGGTCAGCGGGAGAAACTGGCGAGCAGTACTTC.

J is TRBJ1-5 and V is TRBV4-1; no clear D. Germline V gene sequence: CDR1 MGHRA, CDR2 YSYEKL. Trimming cost V 0 bases and J 3 bases, with 9 bases left between them. The length of the CDR3 is 15 residues. CDR3 loop: CASSQDVSPNQPQHF. The CDR3 DNA is TGCGCCAGCAGCCAAGATGTTAGTCCCAATCAGCCCCAGCATTTT.

The genes are TRBV14 and TRBJ2-7; TRBD1 matches at 9 bases. Germline CDR1 is SGHDN and CDR2 is FVKESK. The junction had 8 bases not matched to a gene; V was cut back by 3 bases and J by 5 bases. The CDR3 has 15 amino acids. Here the CDR3 reads CASSQIGQGKNEQYF. The CDR3 nucleotides are TGTGCCAGCAGCCAGATCGGACAGGGGAAGAACGAGCAGTACTTC.

The V call is TRBV29-1, the J call TRBJ2-1; D is undetermined. The CDR3 extends over 16 amino acids. The germline V and J ends were trimmed by 4 bases and 0 bases, with 16 bases remaining between them. Germline CDR1 and CDR2: SQVTM and ANQGSEA. In nucleotides, the CDR3 is TGCAGCGTTGTAACCCCCCCTCCCAGCTCCTACAATGAGCAGTTCTTC. Translation: CSVVTPPPSSYNEQFF.

The V call is TRBV29-1, the J call TRBJ2-1; tentatively, D is TRBD1 or TRBD2 (5 bases each). The CDR3 loop spans 15 amino acids. From germline, CDR1 is SQVTM and CDR2 ANQGSEA. V lost 0 bases, J lost 3 bases, and 12 bases lay in between. CDR3 DNA sequence: TGCAGCGTTGAAGAAGGGGACGGGATCTACAATGAGCAGTTCTTC. It codes for CSVEEGDGIYNEQFF.

The genes are TRBV29-1 and TRBJ2-5, with 10 nucleotides matching TRBD2. The CDR3 runs to 16 residues. J lost 4 bases, V lost 1 base, and 9 bases had no gene match. Looked up from germline, CDR1 is SQVTM and CDR2 is ANQGSEA. CDR3 nucleotides: TGCAGCGTTGAAGCGCGGGCTAGCGGGAGTGGAGAGACCCAGTACTTC. Protein product: CSVEARASGSGETQYF.